The 19 T cell receptor beta chains in this list originate from one sample, sequenced in a study of T cell repertoires in cytomegalovirus infection. TCRdb ran MiXCR on the reads and lists one entry per CDR3 protein. The table lists roughly 600,000 distinct CDR3 sequences, 20% to 25% of them singletons. The specimen was CD8+ T cells from PBMCs. These receptors were collected from a human donor in good health (CMV status not recorded). Some clones in this sample may be carry-over from other donors' samples.

Notes on this clonotype: A much larger clonotype is one base distant, so this may be a read error. The chain joins TRBV7-4 to TRBJ1-3; the D gene is possibly TRBD1 (6 bases). The CDR3 has 15 amino acids. Per germline, CDR1 SGHVT and CDR2 SQSDAQ. CDR3 in DNA: TGTGCCAACAGCTCACCGGGACACTCTGGAAACACCATATATTTT. Protein product: CANSSPGHSGNTIYF.

This clonotype was seen just once. This clone may be a read error of a much larger clone one base away. The chain joins TRBV7-9 to TRBJ1-2; D is undetermined. The CDR3 is 14 residues long. Germline CDR1 SEHNR, CDR2 FQNEAQ (reference sequence). The CDR3 bases are TGTGCCAGCAGCCAGCCAGGACCTAACTATGACTACACCTTC. Its translation is CASSQPGPNYDYTF.

This clonotype was counted at least ten times. This chain links TRBV12-3 or TRBV12-4 with TRBJ2-5; possibly TRBD1 for D (5 bases). This CDR3 has 12 residues. Trimming left V 8 bases short and J 1 base short, with 8 bases between. CDR3 nucleotide sequence: TGTGCCAGCTCTGGGGCCCAAGAGACCCAGTACTTC. It translates to CASSGAQETQYF.

The chain uses TRBV6-5 and TRBJ2-1; 8 bases align to TRBD1. Germline CDR1 reads MNHEY; CDR2 reads SVGAGI. The CDR3 covers 15 residues. The J segment lost 0 bases and the V segment lost 6 bases, leaving 4 bases of the junction unmatched. This chain's CDR3 is CASRPTGGSYNEQFF. CDR3 nucleotide sequence: TGTGCCAGCAGGCCTACAGGGGGCTCCTACAATGAGCAGTTCTTC.

This clonotype showed up many times. This chain joins TRBV7-2 and TRBJ1-6, with no clear D. The germline V gene encodes CDR1 SGHTA and CDR2 FQGNSA. The CDR3 has 15 amino acids. Trimming pared 1 base from V and 8 bases from J, leaving 12 bases between. The DNA for the CDR3 is TGTGCCAGCAGCTTAGGACTTCGTGGTGATTCACCCCTCCACTTT. As protein: CASSLGLRGDSPLHF.

The rearrangement uses TRBV10-3 and TRBJ2-3, with D unresolved. With 3 bases removed from V and 4 bases from J, the gap between germline ends came to 5 bases. The germline CDR1 and CDR2 sequences are ENHRY and SYGVKD. This CDR3 comprises 12 residues. The DNA for the CDR3 is TGTGCCATCAGTGATTGGGCAGATACGCAGTATTTT. This translates into CAISDWADTQYF.

There are many counts of this clonotype. The J gene is TRBJ1-5, the V gene TRBV7-8; D uncertain. V lost 3 bases and J lost 6, with 9 bases in between. The CDR3 is 13 amino acids. Looked up from germline, CDR1 is SGHVS and CDR2 is FQNEAQ. CDR3 sequence (DNA): TGTGCCAGCAGCTTGGAGAAAAGTCAGCCCCAGCATTTT. Its protein is CASSLEKSQPQHF.

This clonotype was seen only a few times. The genes are TRBV20-1 and TRBJ1-3, with no clear D. Germline assignment: CDR1 DFQATT and CDR2 SNEGSKA (reference sequence). The V end lost 0 bases, the J end lost 2 bases, and 8 bases lay between the germline ends. The CDR3 has 14 amino acids. The CDR3 DNA sequence: TGCAGTGCTAGAGACCGGAGCGCTGGAAACACCATATATTTT. Its translation: CSARDRSAGNTIYF.

There are many counts of this clonotype. This sequence joins TRBV28 and TRBJ2-3, with 7 nucleotides matching TRBD1. Germline V CDR1 and CDR2: MDHEN, SYDVKM. The CDR3 length is 18 residues. V was pared by 4 bases and J by 0 bases, with 13 bases of the junction left unmatched. The CDR3 coding sequence is TGTGCCAGCAGTTATATTGGCTGGGACAGAAATAGCACAGATACGCAGTATTTT. It specifies CASSYIGWDRNSTDTQYF.

This clonotype was detected ten times or more. The chain is built from TRBV7-6 and TRBJ2-1; 9 positions match TRBD1. The ends lost 3 bases at V and 10 bases at J; junction bases unmatched: 10. Germline CDR1 and CDR2: SGHVS and FNYEAQ. The CDR3 extends over 15 amino acids. The CDR3 nucleotides are TGTGCCAGCAGCTTTACGCCGGGACAGGGCGCGGAGCAGTTCTTC. This translates into CASSFTPGQGAEQFF. The full variable domain, with the rest looked up from reference TRBV7-6 and TRBJ2-1, is GAGVSQSPRYKVTKRGQDVALRCDPISGHVSLYWYRQALGQGPEFLTYFNYEAQQDKSGLPNDRFSAERPEGSISTLTIQRTEQRDSAMYRCASSFTPGQGAEQFFGPGTRLTVL.

This clonotype was picked up many times. V and J are TRBV28 and TRBJ2-1; no firm D call. The germline V gene has CDR1 MDHEN and CDR2 SYDVKM. V lost 7 bases and J 9 bases, leaving 16 bases between the germline ends. The CDR3 has 13 amino acids. The DNA of the CDR3 is TGTGCCAGCAATCCCGTAAAGTGGAGTGAGCAGTTCTTC. Residues: CASNPVKWSEQFF.

This clonotype was seen at least ten times. The chain combines TRBV7-2 with TRBJ2-1; 9 positions match TRBD2. Germline CDR1 and CDR2: SGHTA and FQGNSA. The J segment lost 8 bases and the V segment lost 1 base, leaving 9 bases of the junction unmatched. The CDR3 sequence is 16 residues long. CDR3 nucleotides: TGTGCCAGCAGCTTAGAAGTCCAGCGGGGGGCTCATGAGCAGTTCTTC. Protein sequence: CASSLEVQRGAHEQFF. The full variable domain, completed using reference TRBV7-2 and TRBJ2-1, is GAGVSQSPSNKVTEKGKDVELRCDPISGHTALYWYRQSLGQGLEFLIYFQGNSAPDKSGLPSDRFSAERTGGSVSTLTIQRTQQEDSAVYLCASSLEVQRGAHEQFFGPGTRLTVL.

About this clonotype: A much larger clone differs from this one at a single base, so this may be a read error. The CDR3 protein is CASSYTTPVEAFF. Here the CDR3 DNA reads TGTGCCAGCAGTTACACCACACCGGTTGAAGCTTTCTTT. V and J are TRBV6-5 and TRBJ1-1, with D unresolved. The V end lost 2 bases, the J end lost 7 bases, and 11 bases lay between the germline ends. This CDR3 has 13 amino acids. The germline V gene has CDR1 MNHEY and CDR2 SVGAGI.

The chain has TRBV5-5 and TRBJ2-3; D remains ambiguous. Per germline, CDR1 SGHKS and CDR2 YYEKEE (reference sequence). This CDR3 is 12 amino acids long. The V end was cut by 2 bases, the J end by 8 bases, with 9 bases between. CDR3 residues: CASSFRWGTQYF. The CDR3 DNA reads TGTGCCAGCAGCTTCCGATGGGGTACGCAGTATTTT. Together with reference TRBV5-5 and TRBJ2-3, the CDR3 gives the full variable domain: DAGVTQSPTHLIKTRGQQVTLRCSPISGHKSVSWYQQVLGQGPQFIFQYYEKEERGRGNFPDRFSARQFPNYSSELNVNALLLGDSALYLCASSFRWGTQYFGPGTRLTVL.

The DNA of the CDR3 is TGCAGCGTTACAACTAGCGGGGGAATCCCATCCTACGAGCAGTACTTC. Translating gives CSVTTSGGIPSYEQYF. The genes are TRBV29-1 and TRBJ2-7, with 11 bases identical to TRBD2. This CDR3 is 16 amino acids long. The J segment lost 1 base and the V segment lost 5 bases, leaving 10 bases of the junction unmatched. Germline CDR1 is SQVTM and CDR2 is ANQGSEA.

This clonotype was recorded many times. The rearrangement uses TRBV12-3 or TRBV12-4 and TRBJ2-2, with 8 nucleotides matching TRBD1. The CDR3 is made up of 15 amino acids. The J segment lost 1 base and the V segment lost 10 bases, leaving 8 bases of the junction unmatched. This CDR3 is CATDGGTGNTGELFF. The CDR3 region has the DNA TGTGCCACCGATGGGGGGACAGGGAACACCGGGGAGCTGTTTTTT.

This chain links TRBV29-1 with TRBJ2-1; D possibly corresponds to TRBD1 (6 bases). Germline CDR1 and CDR2: SQVTM and ANQGSEA. This CDR3 has 13 residues. Trimming shortened V by 8 bases and J by 5 bases, and 16 bases separated the two germline ends. The CDR3 loop reads CSSEVQGHNEQFF. In nucleotides, the CDR3 is TGCAGCTCGGAGGTACAGGGACACAATGAGCAGTTCTTC.

The table lists this clonotype with a count of one. The chain couples TRBV4-2 to TRBJ2-1; D ambiguous. The germline gives CDR1 LGHNA, CDR2 YNFKEQ. This CDR3 contains 15 residues. V lost 4 bases and J lost 3, with 13 bases in between. The chain's CDR3 is CASSLRVASYNEQFF. The CDR3 DNA reads as TGTGCCAGCAGCCTTAGGGTGGCAAGCTACAATGAGCAGTTCTTC.

At least ten counts were recorded for this clonotype. The rearrangement links TRBV7-6 to TRBJ1-1; D not certain. The CDR3 contains 15 residues. V dropped 5 bases and J dropped 3 bases, with 16 bases sitting between them. CDR1 is SGHVS and CDR2 is FNYEAQ in the germline V gene. The CDR3 DNA reads as TGTGCCAGCAGCCCGTCGTTGCCTGGGTACACTGAAGCTTTCTTT. Encoded protein: CASSPSLPGYTEAFF.